These 14 T cell receptor beta chains came from one sample sequenced in a study of human T cells and chemical hapten exposure. Regarding time point: patch test 1, 2 weeks after DPC sensitization. Treatment denoted: therapeutic diphenylcyclopropenone sensitization with weekly scalp DPC. TCRdb reprocessed the RACE reads with MiXCR, giving one entry per CDR3 protein. The table lists about 120,000 distinct CDR3 sequences, around 10% of them singletons. Sequences were derived from whole blood, sampled in connection with sensitization to the hapten diphenylcyclopropenone (DPC). The receptor source for this set is a woman aged 45-65 years with alopecia areata. Some clones in this sample may be carry-over from other donors' samples.

This clonotype was counted between two and nine times. This chain joins TRBV29-1 and TRBJ2-7; 11 nucleotides agree with TRBD2. The V gene's germline CDR1 is SQVTM and CDR2 ANQGSEA. V shed 7 bases and J 2 bases; nucleotides not matched to a gene: 10. The length of the CDR3 is 15 residues. CDR3 loop: CSAAGLAGPTYEQYF. CDR3 nucleotides: TGCAGCGCCGCAGGACTAGCGGGCCCTACCTACGAGCAGTACTTC.

The chain couples TRBV18 to TRBJ1-2; possibly TRBD1 for D (5 bases). V lost 1 base and J 2 bases, leaving 17 bases between the germline ends. Germline CDR1 is KGHSH and CDR2 is LQKENI. There are 17 residues in the CDR3. The CDR3 spells CASSPLGGESSNYGYTF. The CDR3 region has the DNA TGTGCCAGCTCACCACTCGGGGGGGAATCCTCCAACTATGGCTACACCTTC.

Only a few counts were recorded for this clonotype. This sequence joins TRBV12-3 or TRBV12-4 and TRBJ1-1, with no clear D. This CDR3 is built from 11 residues. The V end lost 11 bases, the J end lost 5 bases, and 12 bases lay between the germline ends. The CDR3 region is CADNRRTEAFF. CDR3 in DNA: TGTGCCGATAACCGACGAACTGAAGCTTTCTTT.

This clonotype turned up a few times. V gene TRBV5-6 combines with J gene TRBJ1-2, with 11 bases lining up with TRBD1. CDR1 is SGHDT and CDR2 is YYEEEE in the germline V gene. J gave up 0 bases and V 6 bases, and 10 bases lay outside the gene matches. This CDR3 region has 17 residues. The CDR3 loop is CASIQRWGQGANYGYTF. CDR3 DNA: TGTGCCAGCATCCAACGGTGGGGACAGGGGGCTAACTATGGCTACACCTTC.

The table lists this clonotype with many counts. This sequence joins TRBV29-1 and TRBJ1-2, with D tentatively TRBD1 (6 bases). Per the germline V gene, CDR1 is SQVTM and CDR2 is ANQGSEA. V was shortened by 6 bases and J by 2 bases, with 13 bases between the two germline ends. The CDR3 has 13 amino acids. The CDR3 spells CSVTDDRNYGYTF. CDR3 nucleotide sequence: TGCAGCGTAACGGACGACAGGAACTATGGCTACACCTTC.

This clonotype was seen at least ten times. The chain links TRBV6-5 to TRBJ2-7; D gene ambiguous. Trimming took 0 bases from V and 5 from J, leaving 14 bases between them. Germline CDR1 reads MNHEY; CDR2 reads SVGAGI. The CDR3 runs to 15 residues. The CDR3: CASSYSRLPRNEQYF. The CDR3 region has the DNA TGTGCCAGCAGTTACTCGAGGTTGCCCCGGAACGAGCAGTACTTC.

The sample holds many counts of this clonotype. The chain recombines TRBV29-1 with TRBJ1-3, with no clear D. This CDR3 is built from 13 residues. Germline V gene sequence: CDR1 SQVTM, CDR2 ANQGSEA. V was shortened by 3 bases and J by 3 bases, with 9 bases between the two germline ends. The CDR3 is CSVDGGLGNTIYF. The CDR3 DNA reads TGCAGCGTTGACGGCGGACTTGGAAACACCATATATTTT.

The chain has TRBV28 and TRBJ2-7; no clear D. Germline CDR1 MDHEN, CDR2 SYDVKM. Deletions cut 8 bases from V and 2 bases from J, with 19 bases between. This CDR3 spans 15 amino acids. The CDR3 DNA is TGTGCCAGCGGCCACCCTCGCCCGAGCGCCTACGAGCAGTACTTC. The encoded protein is CASGHPRPSAYEQYF.

This clonotype was counted between two and nine times. The genes are TRBV6-2 or TRBV6-3 and TRBJ2-3; D is uncertain. CDR1 is MNHEY and CDR2 is SVGEGT in the germline V gene. The CDR3 length is 14 residues. V gave up 7 bases and J gave up 6 bases, with 17 bases separating them. CDR3: CASTNSLVADTQYF. The CDR3 DNA reads as TGTGCCAGCACTAATTCCTTGGTCGCGGATACGCAGTATTTT.

This clonotype occurred many times. CDR3 protein: CASSSNRGRQGAYQNSPLHF. DNA for the CDR3: TGTGCCAGCAGTTCTAACCGGGGGCGGCAGGGGGCCTACCAGAATTCACCCCTCCACTTT. The rearrangement uses TRBV6-6 and TRBJ1-6, with 8 bases matching TRBD1. The CDR3 runs 20 residues. Trimming at V came to 4 bases and at J to 7 bases, leaving 21 bases not matched to a gene. The germline gives CDR1 MNHNY, CDR2 SVGAGI (reference sequence).

This clonotype was detected only a few times. The genes are TRBV5-1 and TRBJ1-2; TRBD1 matches 7 bases. J gave up 7 bases and V 4 bases, and 16 bases lay outside the gene matches. The CDR3 extends over 16 amino acids. Germline V gene lookup returns CDR1 SGHRS and CDR2 YFSETQ. DNA of the CDR3: TGCGCCAGCAGCACCACGACAGGGCCCGATCCTGGTGGCTACACCTTC. The encoded protein is CASSTTTGPDPGGYTF.

This sequence joins TRBV7-2 and TRBJ2-1; maybe TRBD2 (6 bases). The CDR3 consists of 15 residues. Germline loops: CDR1 SGHTA, CDR2 FQGNSA. With 2 bases removed from V and 7 bases from J, the gap between germline ends came to 15 bases. This CDR3 reads CASSLTPLARNEQFF. In DNA, the CDR3 is TGTGCCAGCAGCTTAACCCCACTAGCTAGGAATGAGCAGTTCTTC.

This clonotype was recorded many times. DNA for the CDR3: TGTGCCAGCTCACCACCTATAGGACAGGCCAAGACGTGGGGTGAGACCCAGTACTTC. Residues: CASSPPIGQAKTWGETQYF. The rearrangement uses TRBV18 and TRBJ2-5; 7 positions agree with TRBD1. CDR1 KGHSH and CDR2 LQKENI come from the germline V gene. Trimming took 0 bases from V and 5 from J; bases not matched to a gene: 18. This CDR3 has 19 amino acids.

The chain links TRBV28 to TRBJ1-2; no clear D gene. V lost 5 bases and J 7 bases, leaving 11 bases between the germline ends. From germline, CDR1 is MDHEN and CDR2 SYDVKM. This CDR3 has 12 residues. The CDR3 region has the DNA TGTGCCAGCAGTCCCTCCCTGGTTGGCTACACCTTC. Its protein product is CASSPSLVGYTF.